The present entry profiles one TCR beta chain with its context. This sample is part of a study of blood T cell repertoires in COVID-19. The authors' processing: Nucleated cell counts were estimated from reference gene primer amplification. Method: immunoSEQ multiplex PCR; TCRdb's copy keeps in-frame clones and lacks some. Clone size and the V and J calls come from that table; the DNA yielded D and trimming. The table includes about 61,000 clones, 75% to 90% detected once. This CDR3 has 16 amino acids. Germline V gene lookup returns CDR1 SGDLS and CDR2 YYNGEE. Trimming took 5 bases from V and 4 from J; bases not matched to a gene: 10.

The chain is built from TRBV9 and TRBJ2-5, with 11 bases aligning to TRBD1. The TCR was taken from a human donor in a cohort sampled during active COVID-19. Sequencing was carried out using peripheral blood. Written as DNA, the CDR3 is TGTGCCAGCAGTTTCTCCGGGACAGGGGGTTTAGAGACCCAGTACTTC. This sequence encodes CASSFSGTGGLETQYF.